This T cell receptor beta chain was identified in a study of shared clonotypes between healthy human individuals. On the study more broadly: Each donor's CD4 naive and CD4 memory cells filled three plates apiece, CD8 naive two, and CD8 memory one.

Only in-frame clones appear in the TCRdb table, and some are missing; sequencing was by immunoSEQ multiplex PCR. The data show some 1 million clones, more than 65% seen once. Splitting of CD4+ cells produced CD45RA+ naive and CD45RA-negative memory subsets. This CDR3 region has 16 residues. The junction had 9 bases not matched to a gene; V was cut back by 2 bases and J by 4 bases. CDR1 is WSHSY and CDR2 is SAAADI in the germline V gene. Sequencing was performed on memory CD4+ T cells sorted from blood. As for subset: CD45RA-negative fraction. The chain joins TRBV10-2 to TRBJ2-7, with TRBD2 matching 9 bases. The receptor comes from a man younger than 30 in good health. The CDR3 DNA sequence: TGCGCCAGCAGTGAGCTAGCGGGGACGAAACTTTACGAGCAGTACTTC. Its translation is CASSELAGTKLYEQYF.